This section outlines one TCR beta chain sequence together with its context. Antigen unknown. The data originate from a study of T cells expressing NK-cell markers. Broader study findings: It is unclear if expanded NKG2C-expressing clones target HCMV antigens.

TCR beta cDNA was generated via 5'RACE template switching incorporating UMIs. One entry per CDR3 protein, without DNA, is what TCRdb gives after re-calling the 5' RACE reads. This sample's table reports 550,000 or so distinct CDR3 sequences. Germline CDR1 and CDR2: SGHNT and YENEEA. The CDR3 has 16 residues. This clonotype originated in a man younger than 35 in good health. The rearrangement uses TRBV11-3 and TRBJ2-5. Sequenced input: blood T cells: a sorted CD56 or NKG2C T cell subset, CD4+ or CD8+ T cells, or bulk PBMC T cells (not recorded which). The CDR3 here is CASSLGRSSYQETQYF. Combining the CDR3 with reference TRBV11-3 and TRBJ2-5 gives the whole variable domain EAGVVQSPRYKIIEKKQPVAFWCNPISGHNTLYWYLQNLGQGPELLIRYENEEAVDDSQLPKDRFSAERLKGVDSTLKIQPAELGDSAVYLCASSLGRSSYQETQYFGPGTRLLVL.